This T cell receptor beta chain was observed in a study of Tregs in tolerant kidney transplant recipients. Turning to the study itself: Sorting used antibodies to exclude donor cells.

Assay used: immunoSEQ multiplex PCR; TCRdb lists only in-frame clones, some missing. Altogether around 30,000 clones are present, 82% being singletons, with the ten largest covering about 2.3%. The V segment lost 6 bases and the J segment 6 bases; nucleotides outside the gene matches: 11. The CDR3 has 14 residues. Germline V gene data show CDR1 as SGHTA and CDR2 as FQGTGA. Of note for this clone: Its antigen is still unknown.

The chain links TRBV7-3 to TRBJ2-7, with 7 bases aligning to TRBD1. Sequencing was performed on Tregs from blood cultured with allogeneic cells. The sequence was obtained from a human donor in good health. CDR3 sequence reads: CASRIRDSKSEQYF. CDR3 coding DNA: TGTGCCAGCAGGATTCGGGACAGTAAAAGCGAGCAGTACTTC.